This T cell receptor beta chain is drawn from a study of technical replicates of blood from several donors. V shed 4 bases and J shed 7 bases, with 20 bases lying between them. The CDR3 runs 15 residues. The V gene's germline CDR1 is SNHLY and CDR2 FYNNEI. Only in-frame clones appear in the TCRdb table, and some are missing; sequencing was by immunoSEQ multiplex PCR. The sample lists about 100,000 clones, about 95% occurring once. The V and J genes are TRBV2 and TRBJ2-7; possibly TRBD1 for D (5 bases). Sequencing used T cells isolated from PBMCs. The receptor was isolated from a human donor in good health. CDR3 loop: CASSVQGGSPGEQYF. Written as DNA, the CDR3 is TGTGCCAGCAGTGTCCAGGGTGGGTCACCCGGAGAGCAGTACTTC.